What follows is one T cell receptor (beta chain) and its context. Antigen specificity is unknown. V lost 7 bases to trimming and J lost 2 bases; unmatched junction nucleotides: 5. CDR1 SQVTM and CDR2 ANQGSEA come from the germline V gene. This CDR3 has 12 residues. Amplified TCR beta CDR3 regions were obtained using RNA transcripts as template. In the first round, RT-PCR was carried out with HTBI primers, and a multiplex PCR formed the second round. TCRdb ran MiXCR on the multiplex PCR reads and lists one entry per CDR3 protein. Of 40,000 to 50,000 distinct CDR3 sequences listed, approximately 52% are singletons. These data originate in a study of Graves' ophthalmopathy and Graves' hyperthyroidism. Broader study findings: The 13-signature model separated ophthalmopathy from stable hyperthyroidism at approximately 91% sensitivity and around 80% specificity. In predicting ophthalmopathy progression, the model reached over 70% sensitivity and 72% to 85% specificity.

J is TRBJ2-7 and V is TRBV29-1, with 7 bases aligning to TRBD1. Specimen: peripheral blood. This clonotype was obtained from an adult man with Graves' ophthalmopathy. DNA of the CDR3: TGCAGCGCCAAACAGGGGCCCTACGAGCAGTACTTC. It translates to CSAKQGPYEQYF.